This is a list of T cell receptor beta chains from one sample in a study of blood T cell repertoires in COVID-19. Measured with immunoSEQ multiplex PCR; TCRdb has only the in-frame clones, and not every one. Of roughly 300,000 clones listed, nearly 90% are singletons. What was sequenced was PBMCs or T cells enriched from blood (not recorded which). The origin of the receptors is a woman aged 25 to 39 who had recovered from COVID-19. Both conserved end residues are part of each CDR3. D genes are given only for firm matches. The size entry is marked missing in some rows and otherwise reads once, few, many or a size class.

d_gene,j_gene,abundance,v_gene,CDR3nt,CDR3aa
-,TRBJ2-7,-,TRBV5-1,TGCGCCAGCAGCCAAGGGGGGGTCGGGCCTTACGAGCAGTACTTC,CASSQGGVGPYEQYF
TRBD2,TRBJ2-1,-,TRBV7-2,TGTGCCAGTTCTAGCGGGGGGGTAGGTGAGCAGTTCTTC,CASSSGGVGEQFF
TRBD1,TRBJ1-5,-,TRBV19,TGTGCCAGTGGGACAGGAGGCAATCAGCCCCAGCATTTT,CASGTGGNQPQHF
-,TRBJ2-3,-,TRBV5-1,TGCGCCACCATAGAGCCCGGCACAGATACGCAGTATTTT,CATIEPGTDTQYF
-,TRBJ1-1,-,TRBV5-5,TGTGCCAGCAGCTTGGGGGCCCAAGAAGCTTTCTTT,CASSLGAQEAFF
-,TRBJ1-5,-,TRBV19,TGTGCCAGTAGTATCCAGGGTAAGGGCAATCAGCCCCAGCATTTT,CASSIQGKGNQPQHF
TRBD1,TRBJ1-5,-,TRBV25-1,TGTGCCAGCAGTGCCTACAGGTTGGACAGGAAGAATCAGCCCCAGCATTTT,CASSAYRLDRKNQPQHF
TRBD1,TRBJ1-4,few,TRBV27,TGTGCCAGCAGTTCCCGCGCCAGGGGGCTCGAAAAACTGTTTTTT,CASSSRARGLEKLFF
-,TRBJ1-6,-,TRBV20-1,TGCAGTGCTAGTGGGACACGGATTGCCTCGAGCTCCTATAATTCACCCCTCCACTTT,CSASGTRIASSSYNSPLHF
TRBD1,TRBJ1-1,-,TRBV10-3,TGTGCCATCAGGACCGACAGGGGGGGCACTGAAGCTTTCTTT,CAIRTDRGGTEAFF
-,TRBJ2-1,-,TRBV14,TGTGCCAGCCACCGGGGGGCGAACTACAATGAGCAGTTCTTC,CASHRGANYNEQFF
TRBD1,TRBJ1-1,-,TRBV9,TGTGCCAGCAGCGTAGGAGGTCCCCAGGGGGCGGGGACTGAAGCTTTCTTT,CASSVGGPQGAGTEAFF
-,TRBJ1-5,once,TRBV7-9,TGTGCCAGCAGCATGGGGCTAATGGGTCAGCCCCAGCATTTT,CASSMGLMGQPQHF
-,TRBJ1-2,-,TRBV5-6,TGTGCCAGCAGCTTGTTTGGACAGTCATATGGCTACACCTTC,CASSLFGQSYGYTF
-,TRBJ2-1,once,TRBV3-1/TRBV3-2,TGTGCCAGCAGCCAGACAGGCATTAATTACAATGAGCAGTTCTTC,CASSQTGINYNEQFF
-,TRBJ1-6,-,TRBV30,TGTGCCTGGAGTCAAACGGATAATTCACCCCTCCACTTT,CAWSQTDNSPLHF
-,TRBJ2-3,-,TRBV5-8,TGTGCCAGCAGCTTTGGCGGGGAAACGCAGTATTTT,CASSFGGETQYF
-,TRBJ1-5,-,TRBV2,TGTGCCAGCAGTGTACAGGGTAGCAATCAGCCCCAGCATTTT,CASSVQGSNQPQHF
-,TRBJ1-5,-,TRBV9,TGTGCCAGCAGCGTAGGAGGGAATAGCAATCAGCCCCAGCATTTT,CASSVGGNSNQPQHF
TRBD2,TRBJ2-1,once,TRBV5-1,TGCGCCAGCAGCCTAACAACTAGCGGGGGCGTCTACAATGAGCAGTTCTTC,CASSLTTSGGVYNEQFF
TRBD1,TRBJ2-5,-,TRBV7-8,TGTGCCAGCAGCCAGGGACAGGCGAACCAAGAGACCCAGTACTTC,CASSQGQANQETQYF
TRBD1,TRBJ2-7,-,TRBV18,TGTGCCAGCTCACCTGTTAGGACAGGGGATCAAGAGCAGTACTTC,CASSPVRTGDQEQYF
-,TRBJ2-7,-,TRBV6-5,TGTGCCAGCAGTTACTCGATAGGGACTCCCTACGAGCAGTACTTC,CASSYSIGTPYEQYF
-,TRBJ1-2,-,TRBV20-1,TGCAGTGCTAGTGACCGGGGATACACCTTC,CSASDRGYTF
-,TRBJ1-1,-,TRBV7-2,TGTGCCAGCAGCCCGCGACAGCCGACTGAAGCTTTCTTT,CASSPRQPTEAFF
-,TRBJ1-1,-,TRBV7-2,TGTGCCAGCAGCCTGGTAGAACGGGAAGCTTTCTTT,CASSLVEREAFF
TRBD1,TRBJ1-4,-,TRBV4-1,TGCGCCAGCAGCCAACGAGGACAGGGTGGCAATGAAAAACTGTTTTTT,CASSQRGQGGNEKLFF
-,TRBJ2-4,-,TRBV5-5,TGTGCCAGCAGCTCCGGGGTGAAAAACATTCAGTACTTC,CASSSGVKNIQYF
-,TRBJ1-5,few,TRBV3-1/TRBV3-2,TGTGCCAGCAGCCATGCAGGGGAGGGCCAGCCCCAGCATTTT,CASSHAGEGQPQHF
-,TRBJ1-5,-,TRBV5-1,TGCGCCAGCAGCCAGCAGGGGCATCAGCCCCAGCATTTT,CASSQQGHQPQHF
-,TRBJ1-2,-,TRBV19,TGTGCCAGTTCGGACACCCCTAACTATGGCTACACCTTC,CASSDTPNYGYTF
TRBD1,TRBJ1-2,-,TRBV27,TGTGCCAGCAGTTCTCTGACAGGGTTAATGGACTATGGCTACACCTTC,CASSSLTGLMDYGYTF
TRBD1,TRBJ1-5,-,TRBV10-3,TGTGCCATCAGGGGGGACAGTGGTGATCAGCCCCAGCATTTT,CAIRGDSGDQPQHF
-,TRBJ1-2,-,TRBV5-4,TGTGCCAGCAGCTTGGAAGGGGGTAACTATGGCTACACCTTC,CASSLEGGNYGYTF
-,TRBJ1-1,-,TRBV7-9,TGTGCCAGCAGCCGCACAGGGTCCATGAACACTGAAGCTTTCTTT,CASSRTGSMNTEAFF
-,TRBJ2-5,-,TRBV10-3,TGTGCCATCAGTGCAGGGAGGAGGGAGACCCAGTACTTC,CAISAGRRETQYF
-,TRBJ1-1,once,TRBV4-1,TGCGCCAGCAGCCAACCATGGGGAAACCGGGGGGCTTTCTTT,CASSQPWGNRGAFF
-,TRBJ1-5,-,TRBV6-5,TGTGCCAGCAGTTACGCCCGGGGGAGTAATCAGCCCCAGCATTTT,CASSYARGSNQPQHF
-,TRBJ2-6,-,TRBV5-5,TGTGCCAGCAGCTTGGTTGGGAGCTCTGGGGCCAACGTCCTGACTTTC,CASSLVGSSGANVLTF
-,TRBJ1-6,once,TRBV19,TGTGCCAGCAGAGGGAGAGACAGGAGTAATTCACCCCTCCACTTT,CASRGRDRSNSPLHF
-,TRBJ2-2,-,TRBV18,TGTGCCAGCCACAGGGTAACCGGGGAGCTGTTTTTT,CASHRVTGELFF